The 30 T cell receptor beta chains listed next were all sequenced from one sample in a study of blood T cell repertoires in COVID-19. The table came from immunoSEQ multiplex PCR; TCRdb's copy has only in-frame clones and leaves some out. The sample records over 250,000 clones, about 85% being singletons. Sequencing was done on a sample of peripheral blood. The receptor set was obtained from a human donor in a cohort sampled during active COVID-19.

The chain couples TRBV9 to TRBJ1-2; D is perhaps TRBD1 (6 bases). Between the trimmed V and J ends, which lost 3 bases and 4 bases, there was a span of 13 bases. CDR1 and CDR2 from the germline V gene are SGDLS and YYNGEE. The length of the CDR3 is 14 residues. CDR3 loop: CASSARGGTYGYTF. CDR3 DNA: TGTGCCAGCAGCGCACGAGGGGGTACCTATGGCTACACCTTC.

The V gene is TRBV19, the J gene TRBJ2-2, with D perhaps TRBD1 (6 bases). Trimming took off 5 bases at V and 7 bases at J, with 17 bases between the two ends. The CDR3 has 15 residues. Germline V gene sequence: CDR1 LNHDA, CDR2 SQIVND (reference sequence). The DNA of the CDR3 is TGTGCCAGTAGTCCGGACAGAGTCCGGGGCGGGGAGCTGTTTTTT. Translating gives CASSPDRVRGGELFF.

The V call is TRBV6-5, the J call TRBJ2-7, with 9 nucleotides matching TRBD1. CDR3 length: 14 amino acids. Germline values: CDR1 MNHEY, CDR2 SVGAGI. Trimming cost V 8 bases and J 0 bases; bases outside gene matches: 5. Here the CDR3 reads CASHGTGNSYEQYF. The CDR3 nucleotides are TGTGCCAGCCATGGGACAGGGAACTCCTACGAGCAGTACTTC.

This sequence joins TRBV7-2 and TRBJ2-3; D is possibly TRBD2 (6 bases). Germline V gene sequence: CDR1 SGHTA, CDR2 FQGNSA. The CDR3 is 16 residues long. V gave up 1 base and J gave up 2 bases, with 13 bases separating them. The CDR3 nucleotides are TGTGCCAGCAGCTTAGGCGGAGGGTCTGACACAGATACGCAGTATTTT. Translated, it gives CASSLGGGSDTDTQYF. The variable domain in full, completed from reference TRBV7-2 and TRBJ2-3, reads GAGVSQSPSNKVTEKGKDVELRCDPISGHTALYWYRQSLGQGLEFLIYFQGNSAPDKSGLPSDRFSAERTGGSVSTLTIQRTQQEDSAVYLCASSLGGGSDTDTQYFGPGTRLTVL.

V usage is TRBV18 and J usage is TRBJ1-2; 7 nucleotides agree with TRBD1. Germline values: CDR1 KGHSH, CDR2 LQKENI. With 1 base clipped from V and 2 bases from J, the junction kept 4 bases outside the gene matches. This CDR3 has 15 amino acids. CDR3: CASSPRTGFNYGYTF. The CDR3 nucleotides are TGTGCCAGCTCACCACGGACAGGTTTCAACTATGGCTACACCTTC.

This chain uses TRBV6-5 with TRBJ2-1, with a weak D call TRBD1 (5 bases). The CDR3 totals 11 residues. Germline lookup yields CDR1 MNHEY and CDR2 SVGAGI. Trimming cost V 5 bases and J 8 bases, with 7 bases left between them. The CDR3 DNA sequence: TGTGCCAGCAGTACCAGGGATGAGCAGTTCTTC. Amino acids: CASSTRDEQFF.

This clone was detected only once. J is TRBJ1-1 and V is TRBV6-5, with 8 nucleotides matching TRBD1. V was pared by 9 bases and J by 8 bases, with 14 bases of the junction left unmatched. This CDR3 region has 14 residues. CDR1 is MNHEY and CDR2 is SVGAGI in the germline V gene. CDR3 sequence reads: CASRKRGQGGEAFF. In nucleotides, the CDR3 is TGTGCCAGTAGAAAACGCGGACAGGGAGGGGAAGCTTTCTTT.

In this sample, this clone turned up a few times. CDR3 residues: CASSLAQAGSGIYGYTF. DNA for the CDR3: TGTGCCAGCAGCTTGGCCCAGGCAGGCTCAGGGATCTATGGCTACACCTTC. The rearrangement uses TRBV5-8 and TRBJ1-2; weak D call: TRBD1 (5 bases). Trimming shortened V by 0 bases and J by 4 bases, and 19 bases separated the two germline ends. The CDR3 length is 17 residues. The germline gives CDR1 SGHTS, CDR2 YDEGEE.

The V call is TRBV28, the J call TRBJ1-3, with a tentative D call TRBD1 (5 bases). The V and J ends lost 3 bases and 4 bases respectively, with 10 bases between them. The CDR3 extends over 14 amino acids. Germline loops: CDR1 MDHEN, CDR2 SYDVKM. In nucleotides, the CDR3 is TGTGCCAGCAGTTTGCCAGGGCAGGGAAACACCATATATTTT. Protein sequence: CASSLPGQGNTIYF.

CDR3 region: CASPRDSDTEAFF. CDR3 bases: TGTGCCAGCCCCCGGGACAGCGACACTGAAGCTTTCTTT. This chain connects TRBV11-2 to TRBJ1-1; 7 bases are a match to TRBD1. CDR1 is SGHAT, CDR2 FQNNGV, per germline. With V trimmed by 8 bases and J by 3 bases, 6 bases remained unmatched. The CDR3 totals 13 residues.

V and J are TRBV28 and TRBJ1-2, with 8 bases fitting TRBD1. The CDR3 totals 14 residues. The germline gives CDR1 MDHEN, CDR2 SYDVKM. Trimming took 5 bases from V and 9 from J; bases not matched to a gene: 11. The CDR3: CASSEQGDLSRYTF. The CDR3 coding sequence is TGTGCCAGCAGTGAACAGGGGGACCTATCCCGCTACACCTTC.

CDR3 in DNA: TGTGCCAGCAGCCAGACAGGGGGAAAATTTGAGCAGTTCTTC. Translated, it gives CASSQTGGKFEQFF. This chain connects TRBV5-5 to TRBJ2-1; TRBD1 agrees at 9 bases. In germline, CDR1 is SGHKS, CDR2 YYEKEE (reference sequence). The CDR3 is 14 amino acids. Trimming at V came to 4 bases and at J to 9 bases, leaving 8 bases not matched to a gene.

This chain links TRBV2 with TRBJ1-2, with TRBD1 as a possible D gene (6 bases). This CDR3 region has 17 residues. V was trimmed by 5 bases and J by 8 bases, leaving 27 bases between them. Germline CDR1 SNHLY, CDR2 FYNNEI. The CDR3 coding sequence is TGTGCCAGCAGTCAAAGACTAATGGTACAGGGTAGTGGCGGCTACACCTTC. This codes for CASSQRLMVQGSGGYTF.

The chain uses TRBV20-1 and TRBJ2-3, with a weak D call TRBD2 (6 bases). V lost 4 bases to trimming and J lost 11 bases, with 13 bases between them. Germline V gives CDR1 DFQATT, CDR2 SNEGSKA (reference sequence). This CDR3 is built from 11 residues. DNA of the CDR3: TGCAGTGCTATACCGGGACTTTGGCAGTATTTT. It is translated as CSAIPGLWQYF.

The CDR3 reads CASSQEGGPGKTQYF. The CDR3, as DNA: TGTGCCAGCAGCCAAGAGGGCGGCCCCGGGAAGACCCAGTACTTC. The chain is built from TRBV4-2 and TRBJ2-5, with TRBD2 as a possible D gene (5 bases). Germline-derived CDR1 and CDR2 are LGHNA and YNFKEQ. The CDR3 sequence is 15 residues long. The V end was cut by 0 bases, the J end by 6 bases, with 14 bases between.

The chain has TRBV19 and TRBJ2-1; TRBD2 matches at 8 bases. CDR1 is LNHDA, CDR2 SQIVND, per germline (reference sequence). The length of the CDR3 is 14 residues. V lost 10 bases and J lost 5; bases outside the gene matches: 10. For the CDR3, the DNA is TGTGCCACCAAGCGGGAGTTGGGGAACAATGAGCAGTTCTTC. The encoded protein is CATKRELGNNEQFF.

The V gene is TRBV5-1, the J gene TRBJ2-7; D might be TRBD2 (6 bases). The CDR3 consists of 15 residues. From germline, CDR1 is SGHRS and CDR2 YFSETQ. Between the trimmed V and J ends, which lost 5 bases and 6 bases, there was a span of 21 bases. As DNA, the CDR3 is TGCGCCAGCAGTCAACGGACGGAGGGGTACGGCGAGCAGTACTTC. Amino acid sequence: CASSQRTEGYGEQYF.

This clone was recorded once. The rearrangement uses TRBV20-1 and TRBJ1-6; no reliable D call. CDR3 length: 11 residues. The ends were cut back, 6 bases at V and 10 bases at J, with 10 bases in the middle. Germline V gene sequence: CDR1 DFQATT, CDR2 SNEGSKA (reference sequence). For the CDR3, the DNA is TGCAGTGCCTCACACGGGTCACCCCTCCACTTT. Its translation is CSASHGSPLHF.

J is TRBJ2-7 and V is TRBV28, with 8 positions matching TRBD2. V lost 4 bases to trimming and J lost 2 bases; unmatched junction nucleotides: 13. There are 17 residues in the CDR3. Germline assignment: CDR1 MDHEN and CDR2 SYDVKM. The CDR3 DNA sequence: TGTGCCAGCAGTTCCCCGGGGCTAGCGGGCCTCGCCTACGAGCAGTACTTC. Encoded protein: CASSSPGLAGLAYEQYF. The whole variable domain, remainder taken from reference TRBV28 and TRBJ2-7, is DVKVTQSSRYLVKRTGEKVFLECVQDMDHENMFWYRQDPGLGLRLIYFSYDVKMKEKGDIPEGYSVSREKKERFSLILESASTNQTSMYLCASSSPGLAGLAYEQYFGPGTRLTVT.

V and J are TRBV19 and TRBJ2-3; 8 positions agree with TRBD1. This CDR3 is built from 15 residues. CDR1 is LNHDA, CDR2 SQIVND, per germline (reference sequence). The ends lost 6 bases at V and 6 bases at J; junction bases unmatched: 11. The CDR3 DNA sequence: TGTGCCAGTAGGCGGACAGGGTCCGGGCGCGATACGCAGTATTTT. Amino acid sequence: CASRRTGSGRDTQYF.

This clone has just a few counts. This chain uses TRBV6-5 with TRBJ1-6; TRBD1 matches 7 bases. The CDR3 runs to 13 residues. In germline, CDR1 is MNHEY, CDR2 SVGAGI. Trimming removed 6 bases from V and 7 bases from J; junction bases left unmatched: 3. CDR3 sequence: CASRRDSNSPLHF. CDR3 bases: TGTGCCAGCAGACGGGACAGCAATTCACCCCTCCACTTT.

The chain is built from TRBV6-5 and TRBJ1-2; a possible D gene is TRBD1 (6 bases). The V end was cut by 2 bases, the J end by 5 bases, with 9 bases between. Per the germline V gene, CDR1 is MNHEY and CDR2 is SVGAGI. The CDR3 spans 13 residues. The CDR3 loop reads CASSYGGAYGYTF. DNA of the CDR3: TGTGCCAGCAGTTACGGGGGGGCGTATGGCTACACCTTC.

This rearrangement joins TRBV28 to TRBJ2-7; TRBD2 aligns across 8 bases. The CDR3 covers 17 residues. The junction had 13 bases not matched to a gene; V was cut back by 5 bases and J by 1 base. Germline V gives CDR1 MDHEN, CDR2 SYDVKM. CDR3 amino acids: CASSPTGGGPTSYEQYF. DNA of the CDR3: TGTGCCAGCAGTCCCACCGGGGGGGGGCCTACATCCTACGAGCAGTACTTC.

The V gene is TRBV12-5, the J gene TRBJ2-5; D remains unclear. The length of the CDR3 is 13 residues. From germline, CDR1 is LGHNT and CDR2 FRNRAP. Between the trimmed V and J ends, which lost 2 bases and 1 base, there was a span of 5 bases. The chain's CDR3 is CASGLTSQETQYF. DNA of the CDR3: TGTGCTAGTGGTTTGACATCCCAAGAGACCCAGTACTTC.

V and J are TRBV4-2 and TRBJ2-3; the match to TRBD2 covers 9 bases. This CDR3 is 17 amino acids long. Trimming removed 1 base from V and 0 bases from J; junction bases left unmatched: 5. Per the germline V gene, CDR1 is LGHNA and CDR2 is YNFKEQ. CDR3 nucleotide sequence: TGTGCCAGCAGCCAAGTAACGACTAGCGGTAGCACAGATACGCAGTATTTT. This codes for CASSQVTTSGSTDTQYF.

The chain recombines TRBV15 with TRBJ2-1, with a possible D match to TRBD2 (5 bases). V lost 4 bases, J lost 6 bases, and 22 bases lay in between. Germline V lookup: CDR1 LNHNV, CDR2 YYDKDF (reference sequence). This CDR3 is 17 amino acids long. DNA of the CDR3: TGTGCCACCAGCAAAGAGCCCCTAGCCATAGTCTCCAATGAGCAGTTCTTC. Protein product: CATSKEPLAIVSNEQFF.

The chain joins TRBV10-3 to TRBJ2-7, with 14 bases lining up with TRBD2. Per the germline V gene, CDR1 is ENHRY and CDR2 is SYGVKD. The length of the CDR3 is 16 residues. V gave up 6 bases and J gave up 6 bases; unmatched junction bases: 10. The CDR3 spells CAIRGSGTSGSIEQYF. CDR3 in DNA: TGTGCCATCAGAGGATCCGGGACTAGCGGGAGTATCGAGCAGTACTTC.

In its sample, this clone was seen once. Different DNA sequences within this sample yield the same CDR3. The rearrangement uses TRBV20-1 and TRBJ2-1, with a possible D match to TRBD2 (6 bases). CDR3 size: 11 residues. Trimming cost V 5 bases and J 7 bases, with 9 bases left between them. Germline V gives CDR1 DFQATT, CDR2 SNEGSKA (reference sequence). The CDR3 protein is CSASRGNEQFF. The CDR3 DNA sequence: TGCAGTGCTTCCCGGGGGAATGAGCAGTTCTTC.

This clone has just one count. This chain joins TRBV20-1 and TRBJ2-7; 9 positions match TRBD2. V dropped 3 bases and J dropped 1; count of bases not matched to a gene: 7. Germline CDR1 and CDR2: DFQATT and SNEGSKA (reference sequence). This CDR3 contains 15 residues. CDR3 amino acids: CSASFPTSGSYEQYF. In DNA form, the CDR3 reads TGCAGTGCTAGTTTCCCGACTAGCGGTTCCTACGAGCAGTACTTC.

This clone was counted only a few times. V is TRBV5-8 and J is TRBJ2-1; 7 bases are shared with TRBD1. There are 14 residues in the CDR3. In germline, CDR1 is SGHTS, CDR2 YDEGEE. J lost 9 bases, V lost 6 bases, and 12 bases had no gene match. CDR3 sequence reads: CASTRGLDHAEQFF. The CDR3, as DNA: TGTGCCAGCACTAGGGGGCTAGATCATGCTGAGCAGTTCTTC.